This T cell receptor beta chain is from a study of blood T cell repertoires in COVID-19. About the research overall: Some COVID-19 samples were acute and others convalescent; all came from the United States, Italy and Spain.

V trimming: 6 bases; J trimming: 4 bases; junction bases outside the gene matches: 2. The CDR3 totals 13 residues. Germline CDR1 and CDR2: MNHEY and SMNVEV (reference sequence). In the authors' methods: Reference gene primer amplification yielded estimated nucleated cell counts. The protocol was immunoSEQ multiplex PCR, while the TCRdb copy is restricted to in-frame clones and leaves out a portion. Clonal size and the V and J genes are those of that table, whereas D and trimming came from the DNA. The data contain about 410,000 clones, 75% to 90% of them singletons. J is TRBJ2-1 and V is TRBV27, with 8 nucleotides matching TRBD2. The sample consisted of peripheral blood. The clonotype comes from a woman in her twenties or thirties with active or convalescent COVID-19. The CDR3 nucleotides are TGTGCCAGCAGCAGACTAGCGTACAATGAGCAGTTCTTC. Its translation: CASSRLAYNEQFF.